What follows is one T cell receptor (beta chain) and its context. Peripheral blood CD8+ and CD4+ T cells were profiled by TCR beta sequencing. Negative isolation was used for CD8+ and CD4+ T cells and FACS enrichment for TEMRA cells. This sample was taken from a study of CD8 T cells in Susac syndrome. On the study more broadly: Clinically active disease was present in over 5 of the sequenced Susac syndrome patients. Roughly eight of these patients were in remission. Patients with Susac syndrome, at blood draw, were therapy-naive, on corticosteroids, or on intravenous immunoglobulin alone.

The V segment lost 9 bases and the J segment 4 bases; nucleotides outside the gene matches: 1. Looked up from germline, CDR1 is MNHEY and CDR2 is SVGAGI. The CDR3 length is 13 residues. RNA in amounts of about 0.45 to 1 ug was reverse transcribed with random hexamers. TCRdb re-called the immunoSEQ multiplex PCR reads with MiXCR, one entry per CDR3 protein. This table holds 100,000 to 150,000 distinct CDR3 sequences, 85% to 95% found once. V gene TRBV6-5 combines with J gene TRBJ2-2, with TRBD2 identical over 11 bases. Material for sequencing was CD8+ T cells from PBMCs. This receptor was taken from a human donor with Susac syndrome. The CDR3 protein is CASSGRATGELFF. The CDR3 DNA reads TGTGCCAGTAGCGGGAGGGCCACCGGGGAGCTGTTTTTT.